Listed here are 26 T cell receptor beta chains from one sample, sequenced in a study of blood T cell repertoires in COVID-19. TCRdb keeps only in-frame clones here, not all; method: immunoSEQ multiplex PCR. The table has about 140,000 clones, roughly 90% seen once. Sequencing was carried out using peripheral blood. The receptors derive from a human donor with COVID-19, enrolled during active disease. The donor label of this sample is uncertain.

V gene TRBV19 combines with J gene TRBJ1-4; D is uncertain. Germline CDR1 reads LNHDA; CDR2 reads SQIVND (reference sequence). V gave up 6 bases and J gave up 6 bases, with 5 bases separating them. The length of the CDR3 is 11 residues. CDR3 amino acids: CASSEYEKLFF. CDR3 DNA: TGTGCCAGTAGCGAGTATGAAAAACTGTTTTTT.

This rearrangement joins TRBV5-1 to TRBJ1-1; 10 bases are a match to TRBD1. Germline trimming cut 4 bases from V and 1 base from J; bases unmatched to any gene: 10. Germline CDR1 is SGHRS and CDR2 is YFSETQ. The CDR3 runs 17 residues. As DNA, the CDR3 is TGCGCCAGCAGCCCGTTGACAGGGGGCTCCGAGAACACTGAAGCTTTCTTT. It encodes CASSPLTGGSENTEAFF.

This chain joins TRBV5-1 and TRBJ2-1; maybe TRBD2 (6 bases). Per the germline V gene, CDR1 is SGHRS and CDR2 is YFSETQ. CDR3 length equals 15 residues. The V gene lost 0 bases and the J gene lost 10 bases, with 17 bases spanning the gap. CDR3 sequence (DNA): TGCGCCAGCAGCTTGGGACTAGAAGATGTGGGAGAGCAGTTCTTC. Encoded protein: CASSLGLEDVGEQFF.

The chain employs TRBV9 and TRBJ2-2, with D tentatively TRBD2 (6 bases). The V and J ends lost 0 bases and 4 bases respectively, with 13 bases between them. This CDR3 is 16 amino acids long. Germline lookup yields CDR1 SGDLS and CDR2 YYNGEE. Here the CDR3 DNA reads TGTGCCAGCAGCGTAGATGGCTGGGGAGGCACCGGGGAGCTGTTTTTT. Translated: CASSVDGWGGTGELFF.

A single count supports this clone. The chain employs TRBV5-1 and TRBJ1-6; 7 nucleotides agree with TRBD1. With 1 base clipped from V and 9 bases from J, the junction kept 4 bases outside the gene matches. The CDR3 length is 14 residues. From germline, CDR1 is SGHRS and CDR2 YFSETQ. CDR3 sequence reads: CASSLNDRASPLHF. CDR3 sequence (DNA): TGCGCCAGCAGCTTGAATGACAGGGCTTCACCCCTCCACTTT.

The chain uses TRBV12-2 and TRBJ2-7; TRBD2 is the table's D call, not checked against the DNA. TRBV12-2 is a documented pseudogene. The CDR3 sequence is 16 residues long. The CDR3 loop reads CASRTGREEGTYEQYF. For the CDR3, the DNA is TGTGCAAGTCGCACCGGGAGGGAAGAAGGTACCTACGAGCAGTACTTC.

The chain combines TRBV3-1 (or the pseudogene TRBV3-2) with TRBJ2-7; 8 bases fit TRBD1. V dropped 0 bases and J dropped 2; count of bases not matched to a gene: 6. CDR3 size: 16 residues. Germline values: CDR1 LGHDT, CDR2 YNNKEL (reference sequence). In nucleotides, the CDR3 is TGTGCCAGCAGCCAAGATTTTAGCAGGGGGCCCTACGAGCAGTACTTC. It encodes CASSQDFSRGPYEQYF.

The genes are TRBV19 and TRBJ1-5, with a weak D call TRBD1 (6 bases). Trimming shortened V by 6 bases and J by 1 base, and 13 bases separated the two germline ends. Germline CDR1 and CDR2: LNHDA and SQIVND (reference sequence). The CDR3 has 15 residues. The DNA for the CDR3 is TGTGCCAGTAGCCCCACAGGGACGAGCAATCAGCCCCAGCATTTT. This codes for CASSPTGTSNQPQHF.

The rearrangement links TRBV5-1 to TRBJ1-2; 9 bases align to TRBD1. This CDR3 has 15 residues. Germline lookup yields CDR1 SGHRS and CDR2 YFSETQ. The J segment lost 1 base and the V segment lost 4 bases, leaving 5 bases of the junction unmatched. The CDR3 DNA reads TGCGCCAGCAGCAAACGGACAGGGGATAACTATGGCTACACCTTC. This translates into CASSKRTGDNYGYTF.

This chain connects TRBV9 to TRBJ1-3, with a possible D match to TRBD1 (6 bases). The V and J ends lost 3 bases and 4 bases respectively, with 11 bases between them. Germline V gives CDR1 SGDLS, CDR2 YYNGEE. The CDR3 runs 14 residues. CDR3 bases: TGTGCCAGCAGCGCCCAGGGGTACGGAAACACCATATATTTT. It yields the protein CASSAQGYGNTIYF.

J is TRBJ2-5 and V is TRBV15; D gene unclear. V was shortened by 0 bases and J by 1 base, with 6 bases between the two germline ends. The CDR3 length is 14 residues. Germline V CDR1 and CDR2: LNHNV, YYDKDF (reference sequence). CDR3 loop: CATSRDLAQETQYF. The CDR3 bases are TGTGCCACCAGCAGAGATTTGGCCCAAGAGACCCAGTACTTC.

The chain recombines TRBV9 with TRBJ1-1; 8 bases align to TRBD1. V dropped 4 bases and J dropped 0; count of bases not matched to a gene: 11. CDR1 is SGDLS, CDR2 YYNGEE, per germline. The length of the CDR3 is 17 residues. CDR3 loop: CASSPQAGGYMNTEAFF. CDR3 DNA: TGTGCCAGCAGCCCTCAAGCAGGGGGCTACATGAACACTGAAGCTTTCTTT.

This chain joins TRBV19 and TRBJ2-7; D is undetermined. The CDR3 has 13 amino acids. Germline CDR1 reads LNHDA; CDR2 reads SQIVND (reference sequence). With 5 bases removed from V and 5 bases from J, the gap between germline ends came to 13 bases. CDR3 amino acids: CASSPGGGNEQYF. In DNA form, the CDR3 reads TGTGCCAGTAGTCCCGGCGGCGGCAACGAGCAGTACTTC.

The chain combines TRBV9 with TRBJ2-1; 8 nucleotides match TRBD2. The V segment lost 0 bases and the J segment 5 bases; nucleotides outside the gene matches: 13. Per germline, CDR1 SGDLS and CDR2 YYNGEE. The CDR3 is 18 amino acids. For the CDR3, the DNA is TGTGCCAGCAGCGTAGGGTGGATCGGCGGGAGGACGAACAATGAGCAGTTCTTC. This gives the protein CASSVGWIGGRTNNEQFF.

The gene calls are TRBV5-1 and TRBJ2-7; the D gene is possibly TRBD1 (6 bases). V lost 2 bases and J 4 bases, leaving 7 bases between the germline ends. This CDR3 spans 12 amino acids. Germline CDR1 and CDR2: SGHRS and YFSETQ. CDR3 bases: TGCGCCAGCAGCTTAGGACAGTACGAGCAGTACTTC. Translated: CASSLGQYEQYF.

The chain couples TRBV13 to TRBJ1-2, with D unclear. The V and J ends lost 7 bases and 0 bases respectively, with 12 bases between them. The CDR3 consists of 14 residues. The germline CDR1 and CDR2 sequences are PRHDT and FYEKMQ (reference sequence). The CDR3 DNA reads as TGTGCCAGCACACGGGGTCGACCTAACTATGGCTACACCTTC. Residues: CASTRGRPNYGYTF.

The chain links TRBV19 to TRBJ1-5; the D is unclear. CDR1 and CDR2 (germline): LNHDA, SQIVND (reference sequence). This CDR3 has 15 amino acids. Trimming took 7 bases from V and 5 from J, leaving 18 bases between them. The CDR3 sequence: CASTETSAIYQPQHF. CDR3 nucleotides: TGTGCCAGTACCGAGACCAGCGCGATCTATCAGCCCCAGCATTTT. Using reference TRBV19 and TRBJ1-5 for the parts outside the CDR3, the full variable domain is DGGITQSPKYLFRKEGQNVTLSCEQNLNHDAMYWYRQDPGQGLRLIYYSQIVNDFQKGDIAEGYSVSREKKESFPLTVTSAQKNPTAFYLCASTETSAIYQPQHFGDGTRLSIL.

The J gene is TRBJ2-5, the V gene TRBV9; 7 nucleotides match TRBD2. The CDR3 covers 15 residues. The V gene's germline CDR1 is SGDLS and CDR2 YYNGEE. The ends lost 3 bases at V and 7 bases at J; junction bases unmatched: 12. The CDR3 reads CASSGPSLTGGTQYF. CDR3 bases: TGTGCCAGCAGCGGCCCCTCCCTGACGGGGGGGACCCAGTACTTC.

The rearrangement uses TRBV5-6 and TRBJ1-2; TRBD1 is a possible D gene (6 bases). This CDR3 comprises 14 residues. Trimming removed 0 bases at V and 5 bases at J, with 11 bases between. Per the germline V gene, CDR1 is SGHDT and CDR2 is YYEEEE. For the CDR3, the DNA is TGTGCCAGCAGCTTGGGCGATAGGGGGTATGGCTACACCTTC. Protein product: CASSLGDRGYGYTF.

The sample holds one count of this clone. V usage is TRBV3-1 (or the pseudogene TRBV3-2) and J usage is TRBJ1-2; 11 nucleotides match TRBD1. This CDR3 region has 15 residues. The V and J ends lost 2 bases and 7 bases, in that order; junction bases with no gene match: 6. Germline values: CDR1 LGHDT, CDR2 YNNKEL (reference sequence). In DNA, the CDR3 is TGTGCCAGCAGCCAATCCGGGACAGGGGGTTCTGGCTACACCTTC. This translates into CASSQSGTGGSGYTF.

J is TRBJ1-5 and V is TRBV30; D uncertain. The CDR3 is 13 residues long. Trimming cost V 1 base and J 0 bases, with 4 bases left between them. Per germline, CDR1 GTSNPN and CDR2 SVGIG (reference sequence). The CDR3 reads CAWSASSNQPQHF. The CDR3 nucleotides read TGTGCCTGGAGTGCGAGTAGCAATCAGCCCCAGCATTTT.

This chain uses TRBV3-1 (or the pseudogene TRBV3-2) with TRBJ2-1; D gene uncertain. The CDR3 length is 13 residues. V lost 0 bases and J 9 bases, leaving 9 bases between the germline ends. CDR1 LGHDT and CDR2 YNNKEL come from the germline V gene (reference sequence). CDR3 DNA sequence: TGTGCCAGCAGCCAAGACCTGCGGAGTGAGCAGTTCTTC. Protein product: CASSQDLRSEQFF.

The rearrangement joins TRBV7-9 to TRBJ1-1; weak D call: TRBD1 (6 bases). CDR3 size: 15 residues. Germline loops: CDR1 SEHNR, CDR2 FQNEAQ (reference sequence). V shed 2 bases and J shed 3 bases, with 13 bases lying between them. The CDR3 protein is CASSLRGGGDTEAFF. DNA for the CDR3: TGTGCCAGCAGCTTACGGGGAGGGGGTGACACTGAAGCTTTCTTT.

This clone has only one observation. V gene TRBV2 combines with J gene TRBJ1-1; D is undetermined. The CDR3 contains 14 residues. Trimming cost V 6 bases and J 1 base, with 12 bases left between them. Germline CDR1 is SNHLY and CDR2 is FYNNEI. CDR3 sequence reads: CASRPGPANTEAFF. The CDR3 DNA follows: TGTGCCAGCAGACCTGGGCCTGCGAACACTGAAGCTTTCTTT.

The chain links TRBV2 to TRBJ2-1, with unresolved D. Germline loops: CDR1 SNHLY, CDR2 FYNNEI. Between the trimmed V and J ends, which lost 8 bases and 7 bases, there was a span of 12 bases. This CDR3 contains 12 residues. The CDR3 region has the DNA TGTGCCAGCTATCCCCCGGGTAATGAGCAGTTCTTC. Protein sequence: CASYPPGNEQFF.

The chain recombines TRBV7-2 with TRBJ2-1; D gene uncertain. The CDR3 has 17 amino acids. The germline gives CDR1 SGHTA, CDR2 FQGNSA. The V end was cut by 1 base, the J end by 4 bases, with 17 bases between. The CDR3 coding sequence is TGTGCCAGCAGCTTAGAAGGATTTGGGCTCGTGTACAATGAGCAGTTCTTC. Translated: CASSLEGFGLVYNEQFF. The full variable domain, completed using reference TRBV7-2 and TRBJ2-1, is GAGVSQSPSNKVTEKGKDVELRCDPISGHTALYWYRQSLGQGLEFLIYFQGNSAPDKSGLPSDRFSAERTGGSVSTLTIQRTQQEDSAVYLCASSLEGFGLVYNEQFFGPGTRLTVL.